A selection of T cell receptor beta chains follows, all from one sample in a study of cytomegalovirus exposure and HLA in healthy donors. The method was immunoSEQ multiplex PCR; TCRdb's version includes in-frame clones alone and lacks a portion of them. This sample carries under 200,000 clones, 95% to 96% of them seen once, and the ten largest clones take 0.8% to 0.95%. The material sequenced was PBMCs. The source of these receptors is a woman between 18 and 30 years old in good health and CMV-seronegative. CDR3s include the opening cysteine and the closing phenylalanine or tryptophan. D genes are given only for firm matches. The size entry is marked missing in some rows and otherwise reads once, few, many or a size class.

>TRBJ2-2|TRBD2|TRBV19|NA
TGTGCCAGTAGTATAGCCAGAACGGCCGGGAGGTTTAGAGGCGGGGAGCTGTTTTTT
CASSIARTAGRFRGGELFF
>TRBJ1-6|TRBD1|TRBV15|NA
TGTGCCACCAGCAGAAAGGGACAGGCCCTTGGTTCACCCCTCCACTTT
CATSRKGQALGSPLHF
>TRBJ2-1|NA|TRBV10-3|NA
TGTGCCATCATCCTCGGACAGAGCTACAATGAGCAGTTCTTC
CAIILGQSYNEQFF
>TRBJ2-7|NA|TRBV19|once
TGTGCCAGTAGCACGAGTCGGGGATCCGAGCAGTACTTC
CASSTSRGSEQYF
>TRBJ1-1|TRBD1|TRBV30|NA
TGTGCCTGGCGGGACAGGGGCACTGAAGCTTTCTTT
CAWRDRGTEAFF
>TRBJ2-2|TRBD1|TRBV4-1|NA
TGCGCCAGCAGCCAAGAGAAGAGGGGGCGAGCCGGGGAGCTGTTTTTT
CASSQEKRGRAGELFF
>TRBJ1-3|NA|TRBV13|NA
TGTGCCAGCAGCTTAGGCAGTTGGGAGAGCTCTGGAAACACCATATATTTT
CASSLGSWESSGNTIYF
>TRBJ2-7|NA|TRBV2|NA
TGTGCCAGCAGTGGAGACCTTAACTGGGGCAGGTACAACTACGAGCAGTACTTC
CASSGDLNWGRYNYEQYF
>TRBJ2-1|TRBD2|TRBV29-1|NA
TGCAGCGTTGGATCGAGCGGGGGTACAAATCACAATGAGCAGTTCTTC
CSVGSSGGTNHNEQFF
>TRBJ2-2|NA|TRBV19|NA
TGTGCCAGTAACCCGACAGGGAGGACCGGGGAGCTGTTTTTT
CASNPTGRTGELFF
>TRBJ1-1|TRBD1|TRBV6-5|NA
TGTGCCAGCGGGACAGGGGGCATGAACACTGAAGCTTTCTTT
CASGTGGMNTEAFF
>TRBJ1-5|TRBD1|TRBV27|NA
TGTGCCAGCAGTTTATCGGGACAGGGTGGCAATCAGCCCCAGCATTTT
CASSLSGQGGNQPQHF
>TRBJ1-5|NA|TRBV2|few
TGTGCCAGCACTATCGACAGGTTAAGCAATCAGCCCCAGCATTTT
CASTIDRLSNQPQHF
>TRBJ2-1|TRBD1|TRBV7-7|NA
TGTGCTAGCAGCTTAGGACAGGGGGCCTACAATGAGCAGTTCTTC
CASSLGQGAYNEQFF
>TRBJ2-3|NA|TRBV21-1|once
TGTGCCCCGGGGAGAGTTTCCACAGATACGCAGTATTTT
CAPGRVSTDTQYF
>TRBJ1-5|NA|TRBV30|NA
TGTGCCTGGGGAGTACGGGGAAATCAGCCCCAGCATTTT
CAWGVRGNQPQHF
>TRBJ1-2|TRBD1|TRBV25-1|NA
TGTGCCAGCTGGGGGTTTCGGGACAGAACTAACTATGGCTACACCTTC
CASWGFRDRTNYGYTF
>TRBJ1-4|NA|TRBV7-9|NA
TGTGCCAGCAGGAAGGACAGAATATCAACTAATGAAAAACTGTTTTTT
CASRKDRISTNEKLFF
>TRBJ1-1|NA|TRBV25-1|NA
TGTGCCAGCAGTGAGTTTAGGGGTGAAGCTTTCTTT
CASSEFRGEAFF
>TRBJ2-5|TRBD1|TRBV6-6|NA
TGTGCCAGCAGTAACCGGGACAGTGGTTCGGAGACCCAGTACTTC
CASSNRDSGSETQYF
>TRBJ1-2|TRBD1|TRBV23-1|NA
TGCGCCAGCAGGGACAGGGGGCGATTGGGCTACACCTTC
CASRDRGRLGYTF
>TRBJ1-4|NA|TRBV19|NA
TGTGCCAGTAGTATCGGGGGTGAAAAACTGTTTTTT
CASSIGGEKLFF
>TRBJ2-1|TRBD2|TRBV11-2|NA
TGTGCCAGCAGCTTCACTAGCGGGGGGGACAATGAGCAGTTCTTC
CASSFTSGGDNEQFF
>TRBJ2-5|TRBD1|TRBV7-9|once
TGTGCCAGCAGCATCACAGGGGTGGTTGAGACCCAGTACTTC
CASSITGVVETQYF
>TRBJ2-3|NA|TRBV5-6|NA
TGTGCCAGCAGCTCCCCCGGTCTTTTTGGCACAGATACGCAGTATTTT
CASSSPGLFGTDTQYF
>TRBJ2-2|NA|TRBV19|NA
TGTGCCAGTAGTATAAGTGGGGGCACGGCCGGGGAGCTGTTTTTT
CASSISGGTAGELFF
>TRBJ1-5|TRBD1|TRBV29-1|NA
TGCAGCGTTGCCGGGACAGGGGGCGGAGGGAATCAGCCCCAGCATTTT
CSVAGTGGGGNQPQHF
>TRBJ1-5|NA|TRBV19|NA
TGTGCCAGTAGTCCAGGAACAGGGAATCAGCCCCAGCATTTT
CASSPGTGNQPQHF
>TRBJ1-1|NA|TRBV4-2|NA
TGTGCCAGCAGCGCTCCCCAGGGGACCACTGAAGCTTTCTTT
CASSAPQGTTEAFF
>TRBJ1-5|NA|TRBV18|NA
TGTGCCAGCTCACCGCCCAGTCAGGCCGGGGGGCCCCAGCATTTT
CASSPPSQAGGPQHF
>TRBJ2-7|TRBD2|TRBV11-2|NA
TGTGCCAGCAGCTCCACTAGCGGGGGCGACGCCTCCTACGAGCAGTACTTC
CASSSTSGGDASYEQYF
>TRBJ2-5|TRBD2|TRBV10-3|NA
TGTGCCATCAGTGAACCCAGCGGGGCGGAGGAGACCCAGTACTTC
CAISEPSGAEETQYF
>TRBJ1-2|NA|TRBV12-5|NA
TGTGCTAGTGGTCCAGAGACAGGTGGCTACACCTTC
CASGPETGGYTF
>TRBJ2-5|NA|TRBV10-3|NA
TGTGCCATCAGTGACGTCGACAGGCAGCAAGAGACCCAGTACTTC
CAISDVDRQQETQYF
>TRBJ1-2|TRBD1|TRBV18|NA
TGTGCCAGCTCACCTGGACAGGGGAGGTATACTAACTATGGCTACACCTTC
CASSPGQGRYTNYGYTF
>TRBJ1-2|TRBD1|TRBV4-1|NA
TGCGCCAGCAGCGCCCCGGGACAGGACCCCTATGGCTACACCTTC
CASSAPGQDPYGYTF
>TRBJ1-4|NA|TRBV4-3|NA
TGCGCCAGCAGCCAAGGGAAAACAGGGCGCACTGAAAAACTGTTTTTT
CASSQGKTGRTEKLFF
>TRBJ2-3|NA|TRBV2|once
TGTGCCAGCAGTTTTATACAGGGTTCAGATACGCAGTATTTT
CASSFIQGSDTQYF
>TRBJ1-2|NA|TRBV4-2|NA
TGTGCCAGCAGCCAAGATCGGTCGGGAAGGTGGGTGATTACCTTC
CASSQDRSGRWVITF
>TRBJ1-5|NA|TRBV5-1|NA
TGCGCCAGCAGCTTGGAAGGGTACCGGGGTCAGCCCCAGCATTTT
CASSLEGYRGQPQHF
>TRBJ1-1|NA|TRBV7-2|NA
TGTGCCAGCAGCTTAGGTTTTTTCATGAACACTGAAGCTTTCTTT
CASSLGFFMNTEAFF
>TRBJ2-3|NA|TRBV11-2|NA
TGTGCCAGCACCCAGGGATTTACAGATACGCAGTATTTT
CASTQGFTDTQYF
>TRBJ2-1|NA|TRBV7-3|NA
TGTGCCAGCAGCCTTCCAGGGGTGGGTGAGCAGTTCTTC
CASSLPGVGEQFF
>TRBJ2-3|TRBD2|TRBV5-1|NA
TGCGCCAGCAGCTTGGAGGCGGGGGTTAGCACAGATACGCAGTATTTT
CASSLEAGVSTDTQYF
>TRBJ1-2|TRBD1|TRBV2|NA
TGTGCCAGCAGTGCTTGGACAGGGCCTAACTATGGCTACACCTTC
CASSAWTGPNYGYTF
>TRBJ1-6|TRBD1|TRBV6-5|NA
TGTGCCAGCAGCCGGGACAGAAATTCACCCCTCCACTTT
CASSRDRNSPLHF
>TRBJ2-7|NA|TRBV25-1|few
TGTGCCAGCAGTGACGGGGACTCCTACGAGCAGTACTTC
CASSDGDSYEQYF
>TRBJ1-5|NA|TRBV19|NA
TGTGCCTGTCGGGAGGGTGGCAATCAGCCCCAGCATTTT
CACREGGNQPQHF
>TRBJ2-7|TRBD2|TRBV9|NA
TGTGCCAGCAGCGTAGGGGACCTAGCGGGGGGCTACGAGCAGTACTTC
CASSVGDLAGGYEQYF
>TRBJ2-5|TRBD2|TRBV11-2|few
TGTGCCAGCAGCACTAGCGGGGGGCTGGCAGAGACCCAGTACTTC
CASSTSGGLAETQYF
>TRBJ1-1|NA|TRBV4-2|NA
TGTGCCAGCAGCCAACTCGAGGACACTGAAGCTTTCTTT
CASSQLEDTEAFF
>TRBJ2-7|TRBD2|TRBV14|NA
TGTGCCAGCAGCCCCGGGACTAGCAGCGAGCAGTACTTC
CASSPGTSSEQYF
>TRBJ2-5|NA|TRBV2|NA
TGTGCCAGCAGCGGGGGGCCTCCTCGTGAGACCCAGTACTTC
CASSGGPPRETQYF
>TRBJ1-4|NA|TRBV7-6|NA
TGTGCCAGCAGCTTAGATGGCAGCTTATTTCGGGTCGAAAAACTGTTTTTT
CASSLDGSLFRVEKLFF